This T cell receptor beta chain was found in a study of T cells after yellow fever vaccination. Study findings and constraints: Few clonotypes appeared in both CD4 and CD8 compartments. Researchers report a weaker secondary response that nonetheless peaked faster, day 5 versus 15.

A remark on this clonotype: What it binds is unknown.

5'RACE template switching generated TCR cDNA, adding a universal primer site and UMIs. TCRdb re-called the 5' RACE reads through MiXCR, storing one row per CDR3 protein. The data contain a few hundred thousand distinct CDR3 sequences, roughly 21% of them seen just once; the ten biggest clones take up around an eighth. This CDR3 spans 14 amino acids. V was cut by 0 bases and J by 8 bases, with 11 bases left in between. CDR1 LGHNA and CDR2 YSLEER come from the germline V gene. The TCR was taken from a man aged 25 to 40 who received the YFV17D yellow fever vaccine. This material consisted of PBMCs, taken 15 days after the yellow fever booster vaccination. J is TRBJ2-1 and V is TRBV4-3, with D possibly being TRBD2 (6 bases). CDR3 loop: CASSQDSGSDEQFF. Written as DNA, the CDR3 is TGCGCCAGCAGCCAAGATTCCGGGAGCGATGAGCAGTTCTTC.